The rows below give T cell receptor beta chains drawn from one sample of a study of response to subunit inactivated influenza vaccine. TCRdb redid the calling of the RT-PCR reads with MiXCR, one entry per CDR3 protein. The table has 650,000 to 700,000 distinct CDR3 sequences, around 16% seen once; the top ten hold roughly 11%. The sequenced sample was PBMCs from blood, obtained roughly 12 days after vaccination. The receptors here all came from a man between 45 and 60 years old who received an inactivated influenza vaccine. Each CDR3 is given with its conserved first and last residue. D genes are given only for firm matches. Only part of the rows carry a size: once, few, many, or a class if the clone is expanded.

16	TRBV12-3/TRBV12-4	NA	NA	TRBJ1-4	CASSPAPGRYNEKLFF	TGTGCCAGCAGCCCCGCCCCGGGACGGTATAATGAAAAACTGTTTTTT
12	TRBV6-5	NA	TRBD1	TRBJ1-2	CASTRDSYGYTF	TGTGCCAGCACCCGGGACAGCTATGGCTACACCTTC
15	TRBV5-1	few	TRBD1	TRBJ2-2	CASSLRGQGTGELFF	TGCGCCAGCAGCTTGAGGGGACAGGGAACCGGGGAGCTGTTTTTT
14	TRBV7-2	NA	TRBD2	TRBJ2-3	CASSPGLAEDTQYF	TGTGCCAGCAGCCCCGGACTAGCAGAAGATACGCAGTATTTT
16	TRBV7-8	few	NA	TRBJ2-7	CASSSQRHLSSYEQYF	TGTGCCAGCAGCTCTCAAAGACACCTTAGCTCCTACGAGCAGTACTTC
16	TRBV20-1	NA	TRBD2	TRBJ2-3	CSAPRHGGRATDTQYF	TGCAGTGCCCCCCGCCACGGCGGGAGGGCTACAGATACGCAGTATTTT
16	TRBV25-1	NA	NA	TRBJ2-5	CASSPIGTDLQETQYF	TGTGCCAGCAGTCCAATAGGGACCGACTTACAAGAGACCCAGTACTTC
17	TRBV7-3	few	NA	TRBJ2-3	CASSPSRTRFMADTQYF	TGTGCCAGCAGCCCCTCCCGGACTCGGTTTATGGCAGATACGCAGTATTTT
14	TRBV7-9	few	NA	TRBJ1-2	CASSFNSANYGYTF	TGTGCCAGCAGCTTTAACTCAGCTAACTATGGCTACACCTTC
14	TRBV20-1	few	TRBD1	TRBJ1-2	CSARVWDSNYGYTF	TGCAGTGCTAGGGTCTGGGACAGTAACTATGGCTACACCTTC
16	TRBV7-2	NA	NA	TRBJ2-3	CASSLYQSLRTDTQYF	TGTGCCAGCAGCTTATATCAAAGTCTTAGGACAGATACGCAGTATTTT
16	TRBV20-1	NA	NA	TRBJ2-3	CSARDPPSAVSDTQYF	TGCAGTGCTAGAGACCCACCTAGCGCAGTTTCTGATACGCAGTATTTT
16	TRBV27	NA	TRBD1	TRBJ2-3	CASSSGTGMGTDTQYF	TGTGCCAGCAGTTCAGGGACAGGGATGGGCACAGATACGCAGTATTTT
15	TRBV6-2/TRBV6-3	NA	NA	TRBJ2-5	CATLPGGGPGETQYF	TGTGCCACCCTACCCGGAGGAGGGCCTGGGGAGACCCAGTACTTC
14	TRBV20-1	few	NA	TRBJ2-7	CSAPDKRKLGEQYF	TGCAGTGCTCCCGACAAGCGGAAGCTGGGGGAGCAGTACTTC
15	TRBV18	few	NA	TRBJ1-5	CASSRGLFPRQPQHF	TGTGCCAGCTCACGAGGACTCTTCCCGCGGCAGCCCCAGCATTTT